This TCR beta chain is from a study of cytomegalovirus exposure and HLA in healthy donors. Findings and limits, study-wide: Analyses of presence/absence relied on an assumption of roughly uniform sequencing depth across donors.

Regarding this clone: Its antigen is not known.

Use of 60 Vbeta and 13 Jbeta primers characterized the PCR. Sequencing was performed with immunoSEQ multiplex PCR; in TCRdb, only in-frame clones are kept and a portion is missing. The sample shows 120,000 or so clones, roughly 80% of them seen only once. Germline V CDR1 and CDR2: MGHRA, YSYEKL. The CDR3 is made up of 15 amino acids. Unmatched junction bases numbered 6, after V lost 3 bases and J lost 1 base. The source material was PBMCs. This receptor was taken from a young man in good health and CMV-seronegative. This chain links TRBV4-1 with TRBJ2-7; 7 bases line up with TRBD1. CDR3 sequence (DNA): TGCGCCAGCAGCCAGGGGCCGGGACAGTCCTACGAGCAGTACTTC. Translated: CASSQGPGQSYEQYF.